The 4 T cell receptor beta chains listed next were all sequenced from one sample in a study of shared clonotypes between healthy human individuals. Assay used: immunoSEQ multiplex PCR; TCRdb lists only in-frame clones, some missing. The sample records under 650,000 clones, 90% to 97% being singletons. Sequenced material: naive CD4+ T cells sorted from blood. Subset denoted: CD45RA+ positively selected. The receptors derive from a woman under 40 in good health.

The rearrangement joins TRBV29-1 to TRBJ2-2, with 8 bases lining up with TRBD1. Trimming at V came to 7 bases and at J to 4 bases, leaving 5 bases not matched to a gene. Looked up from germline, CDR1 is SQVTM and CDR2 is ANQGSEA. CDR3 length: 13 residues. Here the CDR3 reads CSGKTGGTGELFF. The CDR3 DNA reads TGCAGCGGTAAAACAGGGGGCACCGGGGAGCTGTTTTTT.

The CDR3 coding sequence is TGTGCCAGCAGCTTGGCCGGGACCGCGGGACGATACGAGCAGTACTTC. Protein sequence: CASSLAGTAGRYEQYF. V and J are TRBV5-5 and TRBJ2-7; the D gene is possibly TRBD2 (6 bases). Germline assignment: CDR1 SGHKS and CDR2 YYEKEE (reference sequence). This CDR3 region has 16 residues. Trimming left V 0 bases short and J 4 bases short, with 17 bases between.

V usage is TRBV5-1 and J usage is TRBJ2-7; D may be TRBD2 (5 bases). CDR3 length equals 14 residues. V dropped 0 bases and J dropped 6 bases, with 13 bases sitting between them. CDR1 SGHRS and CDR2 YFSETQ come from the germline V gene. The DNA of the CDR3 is TGCGCCAGCAGCTTGGAGCTAGCAATAGGCGAGCAGTACTTC. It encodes CASSLELAIGEQYF.

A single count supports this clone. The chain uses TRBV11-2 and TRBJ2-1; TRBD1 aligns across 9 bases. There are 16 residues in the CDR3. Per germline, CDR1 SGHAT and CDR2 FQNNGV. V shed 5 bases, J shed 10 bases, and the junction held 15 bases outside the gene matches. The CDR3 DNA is TGTGCCAGCAGCACCCCTGGACAGGGGTCGCCGTTAGAGCAGTTCTTC. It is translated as CASSTPGQGSPLEQFF.